A few counts support the clone carrying this T cell receptor beta chain. The antigen is undetermined. Trimming left V 6 bases short and J 6 bases short, with 11 bases between. This CDR3 contains 12 residues. CDR1 SNHLY and CDR2 FYNNEI come from the germline V gene. This specimen comes from a study of T cell repertoires in cytomegalovirus infection. Study details: Selection of CMV epitopes for the study included recently identified HLA-C-restricted and well-studied HLA-B-restricted ones.

One entry per CDR3 protein results from TCRdb running MiXCR on the reads. The profile covers about 920,000 distinct CDR3 sequences, with approximately 33% appearing a single time and around 15% taken by the ten largest. The input for sequencing was cultured CD8+ T cells from PBMCs, taken from culture after CMV antigen stimulation. The genes are TRBV2 and TRBJ2-5; D is undetermined. The receptor comes from a human donor in good health (CMV status not recorded). Some clones in this sample may be carry-over from other donors' samples. The CDR3 loop reads CASRPGAKTQYF. In DNA, the CDR3 is TGTGCCAGCAGGCCAGGAGCAAAGACCCAGTACTTC.